Listed below are T cell receptor beta chains from one sample, sequenced in a study of blood T cells in healthy people across ages. One entry per CDR3 protein, called by TCRdb with MiXCR from the 5' RACE reads. This repertoire shows roughly 1,800,000 distinct CDR3 sequences, around half found once; its top ten account for about 2.1%. The sequenced material came from blood. Receptors originate from a woman between 35 and 50 years old in good health. Each CDR3 is given with its conserved first and last residue. A D gene is named only where the DNA matches it firmly. Not every row has a clone size; where given, it reads once, few, many or a size class.

D	V	J	size	DNA	CDR3
-	TRBV7-2	TRBJ2-3	few	TGTGCCAGCAGCTTACGGGAACGTCTAGATACGCAGTATTTT	CASSLRERLDTQYF
TRBD1	TRBV20-1	TRBJ1-5	-	TGCAGTGCTCGCGGACAGGGTAGAGGCAATCAGCCCCAGCATTTT	CSARGQGRGNQPQHF
TRBD1	TRBV29-1	TRBJ2-1	few	TGCAGCGTTGAAAAACGGACAGGGGCAATCTCCTACAATGAGCAGTTCTTC	CSVEKRTGAISYNEQFF
-	TRBV20-1	TRBJ1-6	few	TGCAGTGCTAGAGATGGCTACGGGTATAATTCACCCCTCCACTTT	CSARDGYGYNSPLHF
TRBD2	TRBV12-3/TRBV12-4	TRBJ2-1	-	TGTGCCAGCAGTTTCTTTCTCGGGGGGGCCCAGTCCTACAATGAGCAGTTCTTC	CASSFFLGGAQSYNEQFF
-	TRBV7-8	TRBJ1-1	once	TGTGCCAGCAGCTTAACATACAACATGAACACTGAAGCTTTCTTT	CASSLTYNMNTEAFF
-	TRBV3-1	TRBJ1-5	-	TGTGCCAGCAGCCAACAGCTCAATCAGCCCCAGCATTTT	CASSQQLNQPQHF
-	TRBV24-1	TRBJ2-5	once	TGTGCCACCAGTGATTTGGAGGTTGAGACCCAGTACTTC	CATSDLEVETQYF
TRBD2	TRBV10-3	TRBJ2-5	-	TGTGCCACGGCGCCGGGACTAGCGGGGGGAAAACAAGAGACCCAGTACTTC	CATAPGLAGGKQETQYF
-	TRBV9	TRBJ2-3	-	TGTGCCAGCAGCTCCCGGACCCCTGCAACAGATACGCAGTATTTT	CASSSRTPATDTQYF
TRBD1	TRBV6-1	TRBJ1-4	-	TGTGCCAGCAACCGGGACAGGGATGAAAAACTGTTTTTT	CASNRDRDEKLFF
TRBD1	TRBV28	TRBJ2-3	-	TGTGCCAGCAGTTCCCGACAGGGGAGGAGTGCAGATACGCAGTATTTT	CASSSRQGRSADTQYF
-	TRBV7-8	TRBJ2-7	-	TGTGCCAGCAGCTTAGGAGGAGGGGGCACCCTGACCTACGAGCAGTACTTC	CASSLGGGGTLTYEQYF
TRBD2	TRBV6-1	TRBJ2-7	-	TGTGCCGCTTGGACTAGCGTCGACAATGAGCAGTACTTC	CAAWTSVDNEQYF
TRBD2	TRBV24-1	TRBJ2-5	many	TGTGCCACCAGTGATCCGACTAGCGGCCAAGAGACCCAGTACTTC	CATSDPTSGQETQYF
-	TRBV12-3/TRBV12-4	TRBJ1-2	few	TGTGCCAGCAGAGACCTCCCCCAAGAGTGTGGCTACACCTTC	CASRDLPQECGYTF
-	TRBV20-1	TRBJ1-2	few	TGCAGTGCTTCCCAAGGCGGAGGTAGCTATGGCTACACCTTC	CSASQGGGSYGYTF
-	TRBV4-3	TRBJ2-7	-	TGCGCCAGCAGCCAAGAACCGGGACTGGTATCCTACGAGCAGTACTTC	CASSQEPGLVSYEQYF
TRBD1	TRBV24-1	TRBJ1-2	-	TGTGCCACCAGTGACCAGGGACAGGAGGAGAGTATCGGCTACACCTTC	CATSDQGQEESIGYTF
-	TRBV5-6	TRBJ2-5	-	TGTGCCAGCAGTGTCTACAACCAAGAGACCCAGTACTTC	CASSVYNQETQYF
TRBD2	TRBV7-2	TRBJ2-5	-	TGTGCCAGCAGCTTTACTAGCGGGGGGTTTCGGGAGACCCAGTACTTC	CASSFTSGGFRETQYF
TRBD2	TRBV6-1	TRBJ2-3	-	TGTGCCAGCAAAAGAAATAGCGGGGGTCGATCTTCCACAGATACGCAGTATTTT	CASKRNSGGRSSTDTQYF
-	TRBV29-1	TRBJ2-5	-	TGCAGCGTGGCGGGCAGTGCCAACCAAGAGACCCAGTACTTC	CSVAGSANQETQYF
-	TRBV20-1	TRBJ2-5	few	TGCAGCATTTCTGAAGCGGACGCCCAGGGAACCCAGTACTTC	CSISEADAQGTQYF
-	TRBV14	TRBJ2-1	-	TGTGCCAGCAGCCCCCCCCGGTGGCGGGGATCCTACAATGAGCAGTTCTTC	CASSPPRWRGSYNEQFF
TRBD1	TRBV28	TRBJ1-2	many	TGTGCCAGCAGTGCCGGGACAGCCAACTATGGCTACACCTTC	CASSAGTANYGYTF
-	TRBV2	TRBJ2-6	-	TGTGCCAGCGGACGGTCTCAGCCTGGGGCCAACGTCCTGACTTTC	CASGRSQPGANVLTF
TRBD2	TRBV5-1	TRBJ2-5	-	TGCGCCAGCGAGGCTAGCGGGGCTCAAGAGACCCAGTACTTC	CASEASGAQETQYF
-	TRBV5-1	TRBJ2-3	few	TGCGCCAGCAGCCAGATCCCGAAGGATACGCAGTATTTT	CASSQIPKDTQYF
-	TRBV5-4	TRBJ2-1	once	TGTGCCAGCAGCTTGGGTCGGCGGAAGGTCTACAATGAGCAGTTCTTC	CASSLGRRKVYNEQFF
-	TRBV20-1	TRBJ2-1	-	TGCAGTGCTAGTGGCAGGGTTCAAAACGATGAGCAGTTCTTC	CSASGRVQNDEQFF
-	TRBV27	TRBJ1-4	-	TGTGCCAGCAGTTTTCCAGGAGGTGAAAAACTGTTTTTT	CASSFPGGEKLFF
-	TRBV3-1	TRBJ1-2	-	TGTGCCAGCAGCCTAACCTTAGGGGAGTGGAACTATGGCTACACCTTC	CASSLTLGEWNYGYTF
-	TRBV2	TRBJ1-6	-	TGTGCCAGCCGTGGGACCGTACGTAGCTCCTATAATTCACCCCTCCACTTT	CASRGTVRSSYNSPLHF
-	TRBV28	TRBJ1-4	-	TGTGCCAGCAGTTTGTCTCCGAGAGAAAAACTGTTTTTT	CASSLSPREKLFF
TRBD1	TRBV29-1	TRBJ2-7	once	TGCAGCGTAACAGGGGGGAACGAGCAGTACTTC	CSVTGGNEQYF
-	TRBV27	TRBJ2-7	-	TGTGCCAGCAGTTTGTCTTCGGGACATCTATCCTACGAGCAGTACTTC	CASSLSSGHLSYEQYF
-	TRBV7-2	TRBJ2-5	few	TGTGCCAGCAGCTTAGATTGGCAGGGACAAGAGACCCAGTACTTC	CASSLDWQGQETQYF
-	TRBV27	TRBJ2-1	-	TGTGCCAGCAGTTTATCTCGGGTTGAGCAGTTCTTC	CASSLSRVEQFF
-	TRBV28	TRBJ2-7	few	TGTGCCAGCAGTCTCCCTACAGTATACGAGCAGTACTTC	CASSLPTVYEQYF
-	TRBV5-1	TRBJ1-1	-	TGCGCCAGCAGCTCCAGGGATACAGGGAACACGGAAGCTTTCTTT	CASSSRDTGNTEAFF
-	TRBV11-2	TRBJ2-3	-	TGTGCCAGCGGGACCATACTCCAGACAAATTTCACAGATACGCAGTATTTT	CASGTILQTNFTDTQYF
-	TRBV20-1	TRBJ2-3	few	TGCAGTGCTAGGATCCGTGGAGGGGGGGCCTCAGATACGCAGTATTTT	CSARIRGGGASDTQYF
-	TRBV20-1	TRBJ1-2	-	TGCAGTGTCGACGGGACGGGGACTAACTATGGCTACACCTTC	CSVDGTGTNYGYTF
-	TRBV5-1	TRBJ2-1	-	TGCGCCAGCAGCTTAGGTGATCTAGAGGCGAATGAGCAGTTCTTC	CASSLGDLEANEQFF
-	TRBV7-7	TRBJ2-5	-	TGTGCCAGCAGCTTCGGACTTTCGGAAGAGACCCAGTACTTC	CASSFGLSEETQYF
TRBD2	TRBV20-1	TRBJ2-5	many	TGCAGTGCTAGAGTCTCAGGGACTAGCGGGGGGCCGGGGGAGACCCAGTACTTC	CSARVSGTSGGPGETQYF
-	TRBV7-9	TRBJ1-4	-	TGTGCCAGCAGCTTTTCAGGGTTTCCTGAAAAACTGTTTTTT	CASSFSGFPEKLFF
-	TRBV24-1	TRBJ2-1	-	TGTGCCACCAGTGACCCGGGACGGACCCAGCAGTTCTTC	CATSDPGRTQQFF
-	TRBV10-3	TRBJ2-5	few	TGTGCCATCAGTGTGGGGTCGGCAGACCAAGAGACCCAGTACTTC	CAISVGSADQETQYF
-	TRBV3-1	TRBJ2-6	-	TGTGCCAGCAGTCAGGACGGGCTGAGCTCTGGGGCCAACGTCCTGACTTTC	CASSQDGLSSGANVLTF
-	TRBV28	TRBJ2-1	few	TGTGCCAGCAGCCCGAGGGTGAGATACAATGAGCAGTTCTTC	CASSPRVRYNEQFF
-	TRBV10-3	TRBJ1-2	-	TGTGCCAGCATGGGGGTACAGGCTGGCTACACCTTC	CASMGVQAGYTF